One sample yielded the 19 T cell receptor beta chains listed below, sequenced in a study of T cells in Graves' hyperthyroidism and ophthalmopathy. The TCR beta CDR3 regions underwent amplification using RNA transcripts as the source. HTBI primers were used for first-round RT-PCR of the TCR CDR3. A single record per CDR3 protein comes from TCRdb applying MiXCR to the multiplex PCR reads. The profile covers 550,000 to 800,000 distinct CDR3 sequences, with about 17% appearing a single time and approximately 8.4% taken by the ten largest. Specimen: blood. The origin of the receptors is a man aged 18-30 years with Graves' hyperthyroidism.

In its sample, this clonotype was seen many times. The rearrangement uses TRBV30 and TRBJ1-1; 7 bases match TRBD1. CDR3 length: 12 residues. V dropped 2 bases and J dropped 4; count of bases not matched to a gene: 1. CDR1 is GTSNPN and CDR2 is SVGIG in the germline V gene (reference sequence). CDR3 nucleotide sequence: TGTGCCTGGAGTCCAGGGGGCACTGAAGCTTTCTTT. This encodes CAWSPGGTEAFF. Combining the CDR3 with reference TRBV30 and TRBJ1-1 gives the whole variable domain SQTIHQWPATLVQPVGSPLSLECTVEGTSNPNLYWYRQAAGRGLQLLFYSVGIGQISSEVPQNLSASRPQDRQFILSSKKLLLSDSGFYLCAWSPGGTEAFFGQGTRLTVV.

This clonotype was observed a handful of times. The V and J genes are TRBV6-1 and TRBJ2-7; 11 positions match TRBD2. CDR3 length: 15 residues. The V segment lost 5 bases and the J segment 5 bases; nucleotides outside the gene matches: 8. The V gene's germline CDR1 is MNHNS and CDR2 SASEGT. Written as DNA, the CDR3 is TGTGCCAGCAGTTATCTCACTAGCGGGAGCCACGAGCAGTACTTC. Translated: CASSYLTSGSHEQYF.

This clonotype was seen ten or more times. The V gene is TRBV20-1, the J gene TRBJ2-7; TRBD2 might be the D (5 bases). Germline CDR1 and CDR2: DFQATT and SNEGSKA (reference sequence). The CDR3 contains 13 residues. With 6 bases removed from V and 1 base from J, the gap between germline ends came to 13 bases. The CDR3 spells CSASPGFSYEQYF. CDR3 nucleotide sequence: TGCAGTGCCTCCCCGGGATTTTCCTACGAGCAGTACTTC.

There are many counts of this clonotype. The rearrangement joins TRBV7-2 to TRBJ2-7, with TRBD1 matching over 7 bases. The CDR3 covers 15 residues. Germline V gene sequence: CDR1 SGHTA, CDR2 FQGNSA. V shed 0 bases, J shed 2 bases, and the junction held 4 bases outside the gene matches. The CDR3 spells CASSLAGTVAYEQYF. Here the CDR3 DNA reads TGTGCCAGCAGCTTAGCCGGGACAGTTGCCTACGAGCAGTACTTC.

V is TRBV7-8 and J is TRBJ2-1; 11 bases line up with TRBD2. Trimming removed 0 bases from V and 9 bases from J; junction bases left unmatched: 7. This CDR3 has 16 amino acids. Per germline, CDR1 SGHVS and CDR2 FQNEAQ. The CDR3 nucleotides are TGTGCCAGCAGCTTAGCTAGCGGGAGGGCCCGACTTGAGCAGTTCTTC. It yields the protein CASSLASGRARLEQFF.

The rearrangement uses TRBV10-3 and TRBJ2-3; TRBD2 matches 8 bases. V shed 3 bases, J shed 3 bases, and the junction held 2 bases outside the gene matches. Germline-derived CDR1 and CDR2 are ENHRY and SYGVKD. The CDR3 has 14 residues. CDR3 sequence: CAISEQRGTDTQYF. The DNA for the CDR3 is TGTGCCATCAGTGAACAGCGGGGGACAGATACGCAGTATTTT.

This clonotype was detected ten times or more. This chain connects TRBV5-5 to TRBJ1-2, with D tentatively TRBD1 (5 bases). Trimming took 1 base from V and 9 from J, leaving 13 bases between them. Germline values: CDR1 SGHKS, CDR2 YYEKEE (reference sequence). The CDR3 runs to 13 residues. The CDR3 loop is CASSLLWGKSYTF. For the CDR3, the DNA is TGTGCCAGCAGCTTGCTATGGGGGAAAAGCTACACCTTC.

The chain joins TRBV16 to TRBJ1-5, with D unresolved. V was shortened by 5 bases and J by 0 bases, with 11 bases between the two germline ends. This CDR3 spans 15 amino acids. Germline assignment: CDR1 KGHSY and CDR2 FQNENV. The CDR3 protein is CASSYNRGSNQPQHF. The CDR3 DNA follows: TGTGCCAGCAGCTACAATCGAGGTAGCAATCAGCCCCAGCATTTT.

This clonotype was recorded many times. The chain employs TRBV28 and TRBJ1-5, with D possibly being TRBD1 (6 bases). This CDR3 contains 15 residues. Germline CDR1 and CDR2: MDHEN and SYDVKM. V was clipped by 1 base and J by 4 bases, with 11 bases between them. CDR3 loop: CASSLYRDRNQPQHF. Here the CDR3 DNA reads TGTGCCAGCAGTTTATACAGGGATCGAAATCAGCCCCAGCATTTT. The full variable domain, rest sourced from reference TRBV28 and TRBJ1-5, is DVKVTQSSRYLVKRTGEKVFLECVQDMDHENMFWYRQDPGLGLRLIYFSYDVKMKEKGDIPEGYSVSREKKERFSLILESASTNQTSMYLCASSLYRDRNQPQHFGDGTRLSIL.

This clonotype was seen only a few times. The chain has TRBV12-5 and TRBJ1-2, with a possible D match to TRBD1 (6 bases). This CDR3 has 15 residues. The V end was cut by 1 base, the J end by 2 bases, with 11 bases between. Germline CDR1 is LGHNT and CDR2 is FRNRAP. The CDR3 bases are TGTGCTAGTGGTTTGGGACAGGCGATAAACTATGGCTACACCTTC. Its translation is CASGLGQAINYGYTF.

In this sample, this clonotype turned up many times. The chain is built from TRBV28 and TRBJ1-1; maybe TRBD1 (6 bases). V was pared by 7 bases and J by 5 bases, with 17 bases between. The V gene's germline CDR1 is MDHEN and CDR2 SYDVKM. This CDR3 has 14 residues. DNA for the CDR3: TGTGCCAGCACCCCGTGGGGGGCCCAGACTGAAGCTTTCTTT. Translated, it gives CASTPWGAQTEAFF.

This clonotype was counted a few times. The chain combines TRBV6-1 with TRBJ1-5; 9 nucleotides line up with TRBD1. Germline CDR1 is MNHNS and CDR2 is SASEGT. Trimming removed 7 bases from V and 3 bases from J; junction bases left unmatched: 7. The length of the CDR3 is 15 residues. Here the CDR3 reads CASTRDRGVNQPQHF. The CDR3, as DNA: TGTGCCAGCACCCGAGACAGGGGGGTCAATCAGCCCCAGCATTTT.

This clonotype has a handful of counts. The chain is built from TRBV20-1 and TRBJ2-5; TRBD2 matches at 8 bases. Germline CDR1 and CDR2: DFQATT and SNEGSKA (reference sequence). The CDR3 totals 14 residues. V shed 3 bases and J 7 bases; nucleotides not matched to a gene: 10. The CDR3 loop is CSASLASGSGTQYF. CDR3 bases: TGCAGTGCTAGTTTAGCTAGCGGGTCCGGGACCCAGTACTTC.

This clonotype was detected only a few times. This chain links TRBV25-1 with TRBJ2-1; tentatively, D is TRBD1 (6 bases). Germline CDR1 reads MGHDK; CDR2 reads SYGVNS. CDR3 length: 14 amino acids. V lost 1 base to trimming and J lost 12 bases, with 16 bases between them. The DNA of the CDR3 is TGTGCCAGCAGTGAATTGGCAGGGGTCCGGGGGCAGTTCTTC. It translates to CASSELAGVRGQFF.

This clonotype has just a few counts. The chain uses TRBV5-6 and TRBJ2-2; TRBD1 matches 8 bases. Trimming at V came to 5 bases and at J to 2 bases, leaving 8 bases not matched to a gene. CDR1 and CDR2 (germline): SGHDT, YYEEEE. There are 16 residues in the CDR3. The CDR3 loop is CASSRVGQVNTGELFF. The CDR3 DNA reads as TGTGCCAGCAGTCGGGTGGGACAGGTCAACACCGGGGAGCTGTTTTTT. The full variable domain, its missing parts supplied by reference TRBV5-6 and TRBJ2-2, is DAGVTQSPTHLIKTRGQQVTLRCSPKSGHDTVSWYQQALGQGPQFIFQYYEEEERQRGNFPDRFSGHQFPNYSSELNVNALLLGDSALYLCASSRVGQVNTGELFFGEGSRLTVL.

Notes on this clonotype: Germline is not matched at one junction end, which may reflect a read error. This sequence joins TRBV2 and TRBJ2-1; 9 nucleotides align to TRBD2. The CDR3 runs to 14 residues. Per the germline V gene, CDR1 is SNHLY and CDR2 is FYNNEI. The CDR3 DNA is TGTGCCAGGAGACTAGCGGACTCCTACAATGAGCGGTTCTTC. As protein: CARRLADSYNERFF.

This clonotype has ten or more counts. The chain links TRBV28 to TRBJ2-1; 9 nucleotides match TRBD2. J lost 8 bases, V lost 2 bases, and 10 bases had no gene match. Germline V gene data show CDR1 as MDHEN and CDR2 as SYDVKM. CDR3 length: 16 residues. CDR3 DNA sequence: TGTGCCAGCAGTTTACGGATCTTAGCGGGAGTTGATGAGCAGTTCTTC. Translation: CASSLRILAGVDEQFF.

The table lists this clonotype with many counts. The V gene is TRBV11-2, the J gene TRBJ2-5; 15 bases line up with TRBD2. The CDR3 is made up of 16 amino acids. Unmatched junction bases numbered 4, after V lost 3 bases and J lost 5 bases. Germline-derived CDR1 and CDR2 are SGHAT and FQNNGV. The CDR3 sequence: CASSFLGLAGGETQYF. CDR3 sequence (DNA): TGTGCCAGCAGCTTCCTAGGACTAGCGGGAGGGGAGACCCAGTACTTC.

In this sample, this clonotype turned up many times. The chain employs TRBV30 and TRBJ2-1, with D hard to call. Germline assignment: CDR1 GTSNPN and CDR2 SVGIG (reference sequence). Trimming took 1 base from V and 8 from J, leaving 6 bases between them. CDR3 length equals 11 residues. For the CDR3, the DNA is TGTGCCTGGAGTGAGACCTATGAGCAGTTCTTC. Residues: CAWSETYEQFF.